Reported below is one T cell receptor (beta chain). The data were taken from a study of OX40 agonist ivuxolimab in advanced cancers. Germline V lookup: CDR1 SGHVS, CDR2 FQNEAQ. This CDR3 region has 17 residues. V dropped 1 base and J dropped 1 base, with 13 bases sitting between them. Data came from immunoSEQ multiplex PCR; TCRdb stores just in-frame clones and leaves some out. The table has tens of thousands of clones, 90% to 95% seen once. The origin of this receptor is an adult with an advanced solid tumor such as melanoma, head and neck, liver or kidney cancer. The sample consisted of CD4+ or CD8+ T cells sorted from blood, taken in a trial of the OX40 agonist ivuxolimab. This chain joins TRBV7-8 and TRBJ2-2; TRBD2 is a possible D gene (5 bases). This CDR3 reads CASSLGWASGNTGELFF. The CDR3, as DNA: TGTGCCAGCAGCTTAGGATGGGCGAGCGGGAACACCGGGGAGCTGTTTTTT.